The 10 T cell receptor beta chains below were found in one sample sequenced in a study of early T cells in non-severe SARS-CoV-2 infection. Each CDR3 protein gets one entry after TCRdb re-called the 5' RACE reads with MiXCR. This sample has about 67,000 distinct CDR3 sequences, with about 9.9% found just once. The sample was whole blood. The receptor set was obtained from an adult who was a healthcare worker with PCR-confirmed SARS-CoV-2 infection or an uninfected control (not recorded which).

This clonotype was seen at least ten times. The J gene is TRBJ2-1, the V gene TRBV6-5, with 10 bases matching TRBD2. The germline V gene encodes CDR1 MNHEY and CDR2 SVGAGI. Losses at the gene ends were 4 bases for V and 3 bases for J; bases not matched to a gene: 9. The CDR3 has 17 residues. CDR3 residues: CASSSVLAGEGYNEQFF. The CDR3 DNA sequence: TGTGCCAGCAGTTCCGTTCTAGCGGGAGAGGGCTACAATGAGCAGTTCTTC.

This clonotype was counted at least ten times. This chain joins TRBV12-3 or TRBV12-4 and TRBJ1-1; D is unclear. The ends were cut back, 7 bases at V and 4 bases at J, with 10 bases in the middle. This CDR3 has 12 residues. CDR3 protein: CASMGWGTEAFF. DNA of the CDR3: TGTGCCAGCATGGGCTGGGGCACTGAAGCTTTCTTT.

CDR3: CASSQDYGLGSSYNEQFF. The CDR3 nucleotides read TGCGCCAGCAGCCAAGATTATGGGCTGGGAAGCTCCTACAATGAGCAGTTCTTC. The chain combines TRBV4-1 with TRBJ2-1; no firm D call. The CDR3 runs 18 residues. From germline, CDR1 is MGHRA and CDR2 YSYEKL. Trimming shortened V by 0 bases and J by 0 bases, and 15 bases separated the two germline ends.

This clonotype occurred a few times. The chain carries TRBV29-1 and TRBJ2-3; 7 nucleotides agree with TRBD1. J gave up 6 bases and V 0 bases, and 9 bases lay outside the gene matches. Germline V lookup: CDR1 SQVTM, CDR2 ANQGSEA. This CDR3 has 15 amino acids. The CDR3 loop is CSVEEDPGGVDTQYF. The CDR3, as DNA: TGCAGCGTTGAAGAGGATCCAGGGGGTGTGGATACGCAGTATTTT.

The CDR3 sequence: CATSQQGEGNQPQHF. In nucleotides, the CDR3 is TGTGCCACCAGTCAGCAGGGAGAGGGCAATCAGCCCCAGCATTTT. The chain links TRBV24-1 to TRBJ1-5; the D gene is possibly TRBD1 (5 bases). The germline V gene has CDR1 KGHDR and CDR2 SFDVKD. Trimming left V 6 bases short and J 2 bases short, with 13 bases between. This CDR3 contains 15 residues.

This clonotype was picked up a small number of times. The chain uses TRBV20-1 and TRBJ2-7; 12 nucleotides line up with TRBD2. This CDR3 contains 14 residues. Losses at the gene ends were 5 bases for V and 6 bases for J; bases not matched to a gene: 8. Germline assignment: CDR1 DFQATT and CDR2 SNEGSKA (reference sequence). The CDR3 nucleotides read TGCAGTGCTGCTAGACTAGCGGGAGTAGGCGAGCAGTACTTC. It is translated as CSAARLAGVGEQYF.

This clonotype occurred many times. The CDR3 coding sequence is TGCAGTGCTAGACCCAGGACAGGGGGGGGAAAACTGTTTTTT. Encoded protein: CSARPRTGGGKLFF. The chain recombines TRBV20-1 with TRBJ1-4, with 10 bases fitting TRBD1. The CDR3 is 14 residues long. The junction had 7 bases not matched to a gene; V was cut back by 2 bases and J by 10 bases. Per germline, CDR1 DFQATT and CDR2 SNEGSKA (reference sequence).

The V call is TRBV7-9, the J call TRBJ1-3; maybe TRBD1 (6 bases). V lost 4 bases to trimming and J lost 3 bases, with 13 bases between them. The CDR3 has 15 residues. The V gene's germline CDR1 is SEHNR and CDR2 FQNEAQ (reference sequence). The CDR3: CASSSPRGDGNTIYF. CDR3 sequence (DNA): TGTGCCAGCAGCTCCCCTAGGGGGGATGGAAACACCATATATTTT.

The chain couples TRBV29-1 to TRBJ1-2, with 8 bases lining up with TRBD1. Trimming at V came to 5 bases and at J to 6 bases, leaving 2 bases not matched to a gene. Germline assignment: CDR1 SQVTM and CDR2 ANQGSEA. CDR3 length equals 11 residues. Here the CDR3 reads CSVPGGNGYTF. The DNA for the CDR3 is TGCAGCGTTCCAGGGGGCAATGGCTACACCTTC.

The sample holds a few counts of this clonotype. The chain carries TRBV9 and TRBJ1-2, with 7 nucleotides matching TRBD1. The germline V gene encodes CDR1 SGDLS and CDR2 YYNGEE. V lost 0 bases to trimming and J lost 6 bases; unmatched junction nucleotides: 2. The CDR3 sequence is 13 residues long. CDR3 nucleotide sequence: TGTGCCAGCAGCGTAGGACAGGGAGATGGCTACACCTTC. Its translation: CASSVGQGDGYTF.